This T cell receptor beta chain was identified in a study of blood T cell repertoires in COVID-19 (dated by TCRdb to between 2020 and 2021). Describing the broader study: Samples covering the acute and convalescent phases of COVID-19 were provided by collaborators in the United States, Italy and Spain. The prospective study material was composed of cDNA or gDNA derived from T cells, B-cell-depleted T cells, or PBMCs. The dataset comprised deeply sampled blood TCRbeta repertoires from subjects exposed to, actively infected with, or recovered from COVID-19. The repertoires were released in a freely available public database intended as a resource for research on the immune response to SARS-CoV-2. The samples were drawn from the first 160 participants of the ongoing ImmuneRACE study and from 1,254 subjects provided by 6 global collaborators. A de-identified subject ID, COVID-19 status, age in years and sex were almost always included in the sample metadata. Where HLA class I and class II types were available, the types were taken from metadata supplied by the sample provider, not from assay-based typing. Study-wide conclusions, independent of this receptor: Clinical and demographic metadata were provided uncurated, with the amount varying by source and participant.

The CDR3, cysteine through phenylalanine, is 15 amino acids long. The DNA shown is the 45-base CDR3, in frame from base 1. From V the trimming removes 2 bases and from J it removes 5 bases, while the gene matches leave 7 bases of the junction unaccounted for. CDR1 and CDR2 (SGHTA, FQGNSA) derive from the germline V gene. The collaborating institutions used their own protocols to collect whole blood in K2EDTA tubes. For TCRbeta analysis, collaborators shipped samples in one of three forms: frozen whole blood, isolated PBMCs, or DNA extracted from either of those sample types. This clone was seen more than once but under ten times. Its cognate antigen has yet to be identified. No base-level quality is on record; no much larger clone is a single base apart. TCRbeta CDR3 regions were amplified from genomic DNA by means of the immunoSEQ Assay, a bias-controlled multiplex PCR. Concerning the study's data processing: Within the assay, amplification of reference gene primers was used to estimate how many nucleated cells each sample contained. To quantify the absolute abundance of each unique TCRbeta CDR3 rearrangement, sequence reads were collapsed and filtered. Productive Simpson clonality was computed per sample as the square root of Simpson's diversity index over productive rearrangements. This immuneACCESS table, as held by TCRdb, lists in-frame sequences with V and J called but not all clones. Of the missing ones, under half trace to an unresolved V gene in checked studies; the others have no known cause. V, J and clone size are taken as reported in that table, and D and trimming were inferred from the DNA itself. The sample table contains fewer than 55,000 clones; only one count was recorded for 75% to 85% of them. The top ten hold 2.5% to 3.5% of the sample.

The TCR comes from a woman aged 60 to 75 with acute or convalescent COVID-19. In this chain, TRBV7-2 is recombined with TRBJ2-5; 8 middle bases align to TRBD2. Sequenced input: peripheral blood. The bases read TGTGCCAGCAGCTTACTTTCCGGGGGGGTTGAGACCCAGTACTTC. The resulting protein is CASSLLSGGVETQYF.